This T cell receptor (beta chain) was found in a study of cytomegalovirus exposure and HLA in healthy donors. Study-wide points: Other equally common chains were less clonally expanded than HLA-associated TCR beta chains, a later analysis showed.

Primers included in the PCR were 60 Vbeta and 13 Jbeta primers. In the original processing: Around 10 million shared chains were among tens of millions of unique TCR beta chains counted in a later analysis. TCRdb keeps only in-frame clones here, not all; method: immunoSEQ multiplex PCR. D and trimming were read from the DNA, whereas the V and J calls and clone size are those reported in that table. The sample carries over 100,000 clones, about 76% recorded once. In regard to this clone: Its antigen is as yet unknown.

This TCR derives from a young man in good health and CMV-seropositive. What was sequenced was PBMCs.

The CDR3 nucleotides are TGTGCCAGCAGTTACCACGAGTCGGCTGGAAACACCATATATTTT. Protein product: CASSYHESAGNTIYF. The rearrangement joins TRBV6-5 to TRBJ1-3, with D unclear. In germline, CDR1 is MNHEY, CDR2 SVGAGI. CDR3 size: 15 residues. Trimming left V 2 bases short and J 2 bases short, with 10 bases between.